A selection of T cell receptor beta chains follows, all from one sample in a study of blood T cells in healthy people across ages. TCRdb reprocessed the 5' RACE reads with MiXCR, giving one entry per CDR3 protein. The sample has over a million distinct CDR3 sequences, around 55% seen once. The sample comprised blood. The receptor source for this set is a man aged 18-30 years in good health. Each CDR3 is given with its conserved first and last residue. The D gene is left open where the match is weak. Size tells how often a clone was seen (once, few, many) or the class of an expanded clone, and some rows leave it out.

cdr3_nt	cdr3_aa	j_call	clone_size	v_call	d_call
TGTGCCAGCAGCCTTACTTTTAGCGGGAGCTACGAGCAGTACTTC	CASSLTFSGSYEQYF	TRBJ2-7	.	TRBV6-5	TRBD2
TGTGCCAGCAGGCCCAACGGGGGGAACACTGAAGCTTTCTTT	CASRPNGGNTEAFF	TRBJ1-1	few	TRBV7-2	.
TGTGCCAGCAGTTTCCGAACGGCCTGGGACAGGGGAGATGAAAAACTGTTTTTT	CASSFRTAWDRGDEKLFF	TRBJ1-4	.	TRBV12-3/TRBV12-4	TRBD1
TGTGCCAGCAGTTACTACGGGAGCAGGGAAGAGACCCAGTACTTC	CASSYYGSREETQYF	TRBJ2-5	.	TRBV6-2/TRBV6-3	.
TGCAGTGCTAGAGACCCGGGACCCGGACAGACCCAGTACTTC	CSARDPGPGQTQYF	TRBJ2-5	.	TRBV20-1	.
TGTGCCATCTCGGACGGGCTCAGAGAGACCCAGTACTTC	CAISDGLRETQYF	TRBJ2-5	.	TRBV12-3/TRBV12-4	.
TGTGCCAGCAGTGGGGGTTCTGGAAACACCATATATTTT	CASSGGSGNTIYF	TRBJ1-3	.	TRBV6-5	.
TGTGCCAGTAGTAACCCAACTAGTCGCGAGACCCAGTACTTC	CASSNPTSRETQYF	TRBJ2-5	.	TRBV19	.
TGTGCCAGCAGACCATCCCGAGCAAGGGAGCAGTTCTTC	CASRPSRAREQFF	TRBJ2-1	.	TRBV12-3/TRBV12-4	.
TGTGCCAGCAGCTCCATGGGGACCCAGTACTTC	CASSSMGTQYF	TRBJ2-5	.	TRBV11-1	.
TGCGCCAGCAGCGCGCCGTACAATGAGCAGTACTTC	CASSAPYNEQYF	TRBJ2-7	.	TRBV5-1	.
TGTGCCATCAGTGCTAAGGACAAAAACATTCAGTACTTC	CAISAKDKNIQYF	TRBJ2-4	.	TRBV10-3	.
TGTGCCAGCAGCTGGACTAGCGGGACCTACAATGAGCAGTTCTTC	CASSWTSGTYNEQFF	TRBJ2-1	.	TRBV7-9	TRBD2
TGCAGCGTTGAAGACCCCGACAGTAACACTGAAGCTTTCTTT	CSVEDPDSNTEAFF	TRBJ1-1	.	TRBV29-1	.
TGCGCCAGCAGCCGGGACTACGGTTATGGTAATGAAAAACTGTTTTTT	CASSRDYGYGNEKLFF	TRBJ1-4	many	TRBV5-1	.
TGCGCCAGCAGCTTGGGTAGCGGGAAGATAAATGAGCAGTTCTTC	CASSLGSGKINEQFF	TRBJ2-1	.	TRBV5-1	TRBD2
TGTGCCAGCAGCCCCCCCTCAGTGTTGGATGAGCAGTTCTTC	CASSPPSVLDEQFF	TRBJ2-1	.	TRBV14	.
TGCAGCGTTTTTCAAACCGAGCAGTACTTC	CSVFQTEQYF	TRBJ2-7	few	TRBV29-1	.
TGTGCCAGCAGCCTTCTTGACAGCGGGGATGCCTACGAGCAGTACTTC	CASSLLDSGDAYEQYF	TRBJ2-7	.	TRBV4-2	TRBD2
TGTGCCAGTAGTAGCCGGACTAGCGGGAGTTTTTTGAACATTCAGTACTTC	CASSSRTSGSFLNIQYF	TRBJ2-4	.	TRBV19	TRBD2
TGCAGCGTTGAGGGGACTAGCGGAGGGACCCCCTACAATGAGCAGTTCTTC	CSVEGTSGGTPYNEQFF	TRBJ2-1	.	TRBV29-1	TRBD2
TGTGCCAGCATCGTGACAGGGGCAAATACGCAGTATTTT	CASIVTGANTQYF	TRBJ2-3	once	TRBV12-3/TRBV12-4	TRBD1
TGTGCCAGCAGCTTAGGCCTGGGGGCCCTGGTCGAGCAGTACTTC	CASSLGLGALVEQYF	TRBJ2-7	.	TRBV13	.
TGCAGTGCTAGCCGGGCCAGCTCCTATAATTCACCCCTCCACTTT	CSASRASSYNSPLHF	TRBJ1-6	.	TRBV20-1	.
TGTGCCAGCAGCGTGCGACAGGTGTACGAGCAGTACTTC	CASSVRQVYEQYF	TRBJ2-7	.	TRBV7-2	.
TGTGCCAGCAGGTACGAAGGCCCTTACAATGAGCAGTTCTTC	CASRYEGPYNEQFF	TRBJ2-1	.	TRBV6-1	.
TGTGCCAGCAGTTACGTTCCGGGAGTTAACGGCAATGAGCAGTTCTTC	CASSYVPGVNGNEQFF	TRBJ2-1	.	TRBV6-5	.
TGCAGTGCTGGGAGAACAGGGGATGGCTACGAGCAGTACTTC	CSAGRTGDGYEQYF	TRBJ2-7	few	TRBV20-1	TRBD1
TGTGCCAGCAGTGAAGAGGGGACAGGGGGCATATATGGTACTGAAGCTTTCTTT	CASSEEGTGGIYGTEAFF	TRBJ1-1	.	TRBV2	TRBD1
TGCGCCAGCAGCTTGCAGGGGGGAACCGATTACGAGCAGTACTTC	CASSLQGGTDYEQYF	TRBJ2-7	.	TRBV5-1	.
TGTGCCAGCAGTGAACGGGGCGGGAGCTCCTACGAGCAGTACTTC	CASSERGGSSYEQYF	TRBJ2-7	.	TRBV2	TRBD2